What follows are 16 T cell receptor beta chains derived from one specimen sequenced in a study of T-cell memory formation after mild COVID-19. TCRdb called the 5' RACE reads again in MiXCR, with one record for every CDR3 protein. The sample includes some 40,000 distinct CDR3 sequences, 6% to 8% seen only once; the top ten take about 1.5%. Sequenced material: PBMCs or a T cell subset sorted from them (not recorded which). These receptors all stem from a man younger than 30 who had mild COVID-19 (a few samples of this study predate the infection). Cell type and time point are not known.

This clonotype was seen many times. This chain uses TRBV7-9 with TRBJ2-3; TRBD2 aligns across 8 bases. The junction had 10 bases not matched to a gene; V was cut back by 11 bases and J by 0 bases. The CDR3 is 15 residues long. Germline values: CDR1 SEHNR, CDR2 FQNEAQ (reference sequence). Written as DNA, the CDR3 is TGTGCCGGAGGGGAGAAGCGGGGGAGCACAGATACGCAGTATTTT. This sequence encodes CAGGEKRGSTDTQYF.

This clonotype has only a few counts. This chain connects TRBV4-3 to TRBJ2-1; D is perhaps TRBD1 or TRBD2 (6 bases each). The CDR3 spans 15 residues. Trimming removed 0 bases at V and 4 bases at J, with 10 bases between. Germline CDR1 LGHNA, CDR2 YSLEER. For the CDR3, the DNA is TGCGCCAGCAGCCAAGATAGGGGGGATTACAATGAGCAGTTCTTC. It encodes CASSQDRGDYNEQFF.

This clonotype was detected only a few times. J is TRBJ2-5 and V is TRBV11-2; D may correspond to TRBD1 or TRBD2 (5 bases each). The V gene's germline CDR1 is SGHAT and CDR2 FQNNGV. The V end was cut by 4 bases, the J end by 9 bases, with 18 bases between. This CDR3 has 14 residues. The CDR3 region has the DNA TGTGCCAGCAGCTCCGGGACCCGTCTTGGAGCCCAGTACTTC. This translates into CASSSGTRLGAQYF.

This CDR3 reads CASSTSGFQPQHF. The CDR3 DNA is TGTGCCAGCAGTACCTCGGGGTTTCAGCCCCAGCATTTT. The V and J genes are TRBV6-6 and TRBJ1-5; D is ambiguous. Per germline, CDR1 MNHNY and CDR2 SVGAGI (reference sequence). V lost 5 bases and J lost 6, with 11 bases in between. The CDR3 covers 13 residues.

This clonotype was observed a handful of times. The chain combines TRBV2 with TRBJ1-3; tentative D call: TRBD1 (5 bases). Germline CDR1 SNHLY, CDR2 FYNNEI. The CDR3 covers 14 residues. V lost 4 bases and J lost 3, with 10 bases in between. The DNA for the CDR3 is TGTGCCAGCAGTGTTAACACAGGTGGAAACACCATATATTTT. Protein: CASSVNTGGNTIYF.

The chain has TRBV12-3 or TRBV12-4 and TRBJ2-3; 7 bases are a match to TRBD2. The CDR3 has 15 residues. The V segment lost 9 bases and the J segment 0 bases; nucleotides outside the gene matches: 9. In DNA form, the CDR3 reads TGTGCCAGTTCGGCCGGGGGGATGAGCACAGATACGCAGTATTTT. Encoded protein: CASSAGGMSTDTQYF.

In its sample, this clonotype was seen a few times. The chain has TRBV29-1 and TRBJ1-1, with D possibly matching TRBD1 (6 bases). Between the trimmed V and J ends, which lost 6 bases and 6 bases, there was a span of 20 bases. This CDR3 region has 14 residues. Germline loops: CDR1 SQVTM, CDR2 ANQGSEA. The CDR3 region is CSVRKQGYGAEAFF. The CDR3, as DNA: TGCAGCGTGCGTAAGCAGGGGTACGGGGCTGAAGCTTTCTTT. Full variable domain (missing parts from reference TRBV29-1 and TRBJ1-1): SAVISQKPSRDICQRGTSLTIQCQVDSQVTMMFWYRQQPGQSLTLIATANQGSEATYESGFVIDKFPISRPNLTFSTLTVSNMSPEDSSIYLCSVRKQGYGAEAFFGQGTRLTVV.

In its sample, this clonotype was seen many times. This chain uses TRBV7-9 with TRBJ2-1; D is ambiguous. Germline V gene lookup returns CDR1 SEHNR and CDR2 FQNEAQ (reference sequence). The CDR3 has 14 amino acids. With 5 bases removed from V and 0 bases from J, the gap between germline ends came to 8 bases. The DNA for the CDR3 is TGTGCCAGCAGCCCGAGAAGCTCCTACAATGAGCAGTTCTTC. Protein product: CASSPRSSYNEQFF.

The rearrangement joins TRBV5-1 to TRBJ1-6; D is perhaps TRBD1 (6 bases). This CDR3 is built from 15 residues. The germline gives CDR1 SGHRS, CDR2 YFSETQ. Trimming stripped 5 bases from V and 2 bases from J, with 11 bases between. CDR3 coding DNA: TGCGCCAGCAGTCAGGGGCTCGCCTATAATTCACCCCTCCACTTT. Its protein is CASSQGLAYNSPLHF. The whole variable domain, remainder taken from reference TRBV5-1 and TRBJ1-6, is KAGVTQTPRYLIKTRGQQVTLSCSPISGHRSVSWYQQTPGQGLQFLFEYFSETQRNKGNFPGRFSGRQFSNSRSEMNVSTLELGDSALYLCASSQGLAYNSPLHFGNGTRLTVT.

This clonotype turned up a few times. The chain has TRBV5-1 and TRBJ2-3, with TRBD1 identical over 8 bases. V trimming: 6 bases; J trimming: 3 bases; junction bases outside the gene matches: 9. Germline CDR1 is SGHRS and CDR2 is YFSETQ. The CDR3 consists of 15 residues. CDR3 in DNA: TGCGCCAGCAACTTCGGACAGGGTGGTACAGATACGCAGTATTTT. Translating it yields CASNFGQGGTDTQYF.

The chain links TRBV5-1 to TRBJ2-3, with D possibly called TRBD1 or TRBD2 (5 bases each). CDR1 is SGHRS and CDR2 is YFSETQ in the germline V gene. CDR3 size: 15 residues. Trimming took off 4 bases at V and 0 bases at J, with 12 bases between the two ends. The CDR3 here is CASSLPGASTDTQYF. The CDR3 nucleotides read TGCGCCAGCAGCCTCCCCGGGGCAAGCACAGATACGCAGTATTTT.

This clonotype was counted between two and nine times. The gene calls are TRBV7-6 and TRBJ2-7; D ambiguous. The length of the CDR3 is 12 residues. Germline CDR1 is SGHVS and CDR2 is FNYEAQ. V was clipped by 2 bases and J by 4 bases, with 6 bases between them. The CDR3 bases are TGTGCCAGCAGCTTAAACGAATACGAGCAGTACTTC. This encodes CASSLNEYEQYF.

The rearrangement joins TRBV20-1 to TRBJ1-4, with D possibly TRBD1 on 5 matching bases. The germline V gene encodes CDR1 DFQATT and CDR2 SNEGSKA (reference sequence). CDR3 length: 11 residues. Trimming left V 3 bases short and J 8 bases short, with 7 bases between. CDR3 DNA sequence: TGCAGTGCTAGCAGGGAAGAAAAACTGTTTTTT. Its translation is CSASREEKLFF.

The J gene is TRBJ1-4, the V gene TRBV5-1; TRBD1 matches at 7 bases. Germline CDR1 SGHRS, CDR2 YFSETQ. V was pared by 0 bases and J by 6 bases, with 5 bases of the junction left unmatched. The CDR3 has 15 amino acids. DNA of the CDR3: TGCGCCAGCAGCTTGGATGGAGGGGGCGATGAAAAACTGTTTTTT. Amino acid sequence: CASSLDGGGDEKLFF.

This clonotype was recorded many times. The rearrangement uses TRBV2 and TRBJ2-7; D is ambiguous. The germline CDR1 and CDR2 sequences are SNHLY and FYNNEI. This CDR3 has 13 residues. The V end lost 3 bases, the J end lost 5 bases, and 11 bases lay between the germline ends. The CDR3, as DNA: TGTGCCAGCAGTGAGTTCCCCCGGGACGAGCAGTACGTC. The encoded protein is CASSEFPRDEQYV.

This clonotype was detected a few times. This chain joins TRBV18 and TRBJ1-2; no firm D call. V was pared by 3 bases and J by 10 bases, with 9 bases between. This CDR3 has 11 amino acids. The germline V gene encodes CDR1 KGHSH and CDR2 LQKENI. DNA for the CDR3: TGTGCCAGCTCACCGGAAGAAGTCTACACCTTC. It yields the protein CASSPEEVYTF.